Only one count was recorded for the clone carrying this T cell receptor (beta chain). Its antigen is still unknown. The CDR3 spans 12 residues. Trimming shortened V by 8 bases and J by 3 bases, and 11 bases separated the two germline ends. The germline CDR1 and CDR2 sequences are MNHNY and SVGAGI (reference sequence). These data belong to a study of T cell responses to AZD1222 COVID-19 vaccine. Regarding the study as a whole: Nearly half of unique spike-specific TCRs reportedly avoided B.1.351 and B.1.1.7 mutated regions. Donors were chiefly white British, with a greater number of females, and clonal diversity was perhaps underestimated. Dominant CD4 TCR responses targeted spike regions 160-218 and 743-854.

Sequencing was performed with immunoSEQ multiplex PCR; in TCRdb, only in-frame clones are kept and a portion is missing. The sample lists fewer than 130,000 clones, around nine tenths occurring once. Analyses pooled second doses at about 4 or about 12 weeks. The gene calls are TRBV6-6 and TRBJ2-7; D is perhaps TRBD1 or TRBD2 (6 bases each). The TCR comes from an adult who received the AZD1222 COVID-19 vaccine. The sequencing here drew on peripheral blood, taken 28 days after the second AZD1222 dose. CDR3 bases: TGTGCCAGCGCGGGACAATACTACGAGCAGTACTTC. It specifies CASAGQYYEQYF.